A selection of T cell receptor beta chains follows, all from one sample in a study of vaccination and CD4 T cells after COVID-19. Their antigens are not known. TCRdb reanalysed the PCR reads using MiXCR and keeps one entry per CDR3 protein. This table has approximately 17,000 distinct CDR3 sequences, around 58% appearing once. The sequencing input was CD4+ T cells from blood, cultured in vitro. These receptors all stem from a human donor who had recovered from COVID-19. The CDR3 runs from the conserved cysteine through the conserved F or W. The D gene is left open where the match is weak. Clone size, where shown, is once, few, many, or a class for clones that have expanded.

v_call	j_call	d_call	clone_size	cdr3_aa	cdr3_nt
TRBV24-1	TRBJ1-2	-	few	CATSEQPNRVSMDGYTF	TGTGCCACCAGTGAACAACCCAACAGGGTAAGTATGGATGGCTACACCTTC
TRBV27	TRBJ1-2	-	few	CARIRGVYGYTF	TGTGCCAGGATAAGGGGGGTCTATGGCTACACCTTC
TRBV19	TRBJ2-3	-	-	CASSVIRGSSTDTQYF	TGTGCCAGTAGTGTAATCAGGGGATCTAGCACAGATACGCAGTATTTT
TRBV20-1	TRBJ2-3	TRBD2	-	CSARRPSGTSDTQYF	TGCAGTGCTAGAAGGCCTAGCGGGACGTCAGATACGCAGTATTTT
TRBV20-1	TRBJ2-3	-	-	CSAREAGLDTQYF	TGCAGTGCTAGAGAGGCAGGGTTAGATACGCAGTATTTT
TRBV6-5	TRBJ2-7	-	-	CASSYAGSSYEQYF	TGTGCCAGCAGTTATGCCGGGAGCTCCTACGAGCAGTACTTC
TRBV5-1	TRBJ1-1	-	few	CASSPGTLRLEAFF	TGCGCCAGCAGCCCCGGGACACTCCGCCTTGAAGCTTTCTTT
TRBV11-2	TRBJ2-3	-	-	CASSSIPVQYF	TGTGCCAGCAGCTCTATACCGGTCCAGTATTTT
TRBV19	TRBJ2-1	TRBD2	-	CASSIGREPYNEQFF	TGTGCCAGTAGTATAGGGCGGGAGCCCTACAATGAGCAGTTCTTC
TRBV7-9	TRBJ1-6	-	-	CASSISNSPLHF	TGTGCCAGCAGTATTAGTAATTCACCCCTCCACTTT
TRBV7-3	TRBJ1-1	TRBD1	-	CASSLTGSGQGLAFF	TGTGCCAGCAGCTTAACGGGGTCGGGACAGGGTTTAGCTTTCTTT
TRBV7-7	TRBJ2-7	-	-	CASSFGDSAGYEQYF	TGTGCTAGCAGCTTTGGGGACAGCGCGGGGTACGAGCAGTACTTC
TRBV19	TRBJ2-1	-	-	CASSLTGGNEQFF	TGTGCCAGTAGTCTGACTGGGGGGAATGAGCAGTTCTTC
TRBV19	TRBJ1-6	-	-	CASSPESSYNSPLHF	TGTGCCAGTAGTCCGGAGAGCTCCTATAATTCACCCCTCCACTTT
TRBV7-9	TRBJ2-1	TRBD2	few	CASSLLSGRPQFF	TGTGCCAGCAGCTTACTTAGCGGGAGGCCGCAGTTCTTC
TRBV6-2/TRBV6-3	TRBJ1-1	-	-	CASRRRRDLMNTEAFF	TGTGCCAGCAGGAGACGAAGGGACCTCATGAACACTGAAGCTTTCTTT
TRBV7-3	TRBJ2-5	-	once	CASSIGGPGAQETQYF	TGTGCCAGCAGTATAGGGGGGCCCGGGGCACAAGAGACCCAGTACTTC
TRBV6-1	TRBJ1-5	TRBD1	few	CASSGQGGNQPQHF	TGTGCCAGCAGTGGACAGGGAGGCAATCAGCCCCAGCATTTT
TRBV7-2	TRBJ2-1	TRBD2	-	CASSLGGTTSYNEQFF	TGTGCCAGCAGCTTAGGAGGGACTACCTCCTACAATGAGCAGTTCTTC
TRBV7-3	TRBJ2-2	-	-	CASSLLGSYTGELFF	TGTGCCAGCAGCTTATTGGGCTCATACACCGGGGAGCTGTTTTTT
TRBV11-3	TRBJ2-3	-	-	CASRQATDTQYF	TGTGCCAGCAGACAGGCCACAGATACGCAGTATTTT
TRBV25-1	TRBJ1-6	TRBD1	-	CASMGQANSPLHF	TGTGCCAGCATGGGACAGGCAAATTCACCCCTCCACTTT
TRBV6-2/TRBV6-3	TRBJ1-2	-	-	CASSYRARSPAIDGYTF	TGTGCCAGCAGTTACCGGGCCAGGTCGCCAGCAATCGATGGCTACACCTTC
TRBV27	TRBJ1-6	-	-	CASSFRNPSDSPLHF	TGTGCCAGCAGTTTCAGGAATCCTTCGGATTCACCCCTCCACTTT
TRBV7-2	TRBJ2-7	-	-	CASTPGGTATYEQYF	TGTGCCAGCACCCCAGGGGGGACAGCCACCTACGAGCAGTACTTC
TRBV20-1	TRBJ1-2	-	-	CSARQRIYGYTF	TGCAGCGCCCGACAGAGAATCTATGGCTACACCTTC
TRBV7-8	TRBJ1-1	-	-	CASSLAHGGRVAFF	TGTGCCAGCAGCTTAGCCCACGGCGGACGGGTAGCTTTCTTT
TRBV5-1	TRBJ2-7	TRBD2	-	CASSALLAGGSYEQYF	TGCGCCAGCAGCGCGTTACTAGCGGGAGGATCCTACGAGCAGTACTTC
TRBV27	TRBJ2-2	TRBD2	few	CASSSGIGTRRDIGELFF	TGTGCCAGCAGTTCGGGGATTGGGACTAGACGAGACATCGGGGAGCTGTTTTTT
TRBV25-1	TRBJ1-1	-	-	CASSEARSWTEAFF	TGTGCCAGCAGTGAGGCTAGGAGCTGGACTGAAGCTTTCTTT
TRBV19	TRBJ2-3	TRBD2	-	CASTTGGQKTDTQYF	TGTGCCAGTACAACGGGGGGGCAAAAGACAGATACGCAGTATTTT
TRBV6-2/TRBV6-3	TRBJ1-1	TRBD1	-	CASSYSARGPANTEAFF	TGTGCCAGCAGTTACTCAGCGAGGGGGCCCGCCAACACTGAAGCTTTCTTT
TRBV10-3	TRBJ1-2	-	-	CAISEYLQPKPLNYGYTF	TGTGCCATCAGTGAGTACTTGCAGCCCAAACCCCTTAACTATGGCTACACCTTC
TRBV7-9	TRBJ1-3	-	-	CASSLSAGGNTIYF	TGTGCCAGCAGCTTATCCGCTGGTGGAAACACCATATATTTT
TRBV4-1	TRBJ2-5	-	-	CASSPNRDVGETQYF	TGCGCCAGCAGCCCAAACAGAGACGTGGGAGAGACCCAGTACTTC
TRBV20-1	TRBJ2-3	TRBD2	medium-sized	CSVEVAGGPDTQYF	TGCAGTGTCGAGGTAGCGGGAGGCCCAGATACGCAGTATTTT